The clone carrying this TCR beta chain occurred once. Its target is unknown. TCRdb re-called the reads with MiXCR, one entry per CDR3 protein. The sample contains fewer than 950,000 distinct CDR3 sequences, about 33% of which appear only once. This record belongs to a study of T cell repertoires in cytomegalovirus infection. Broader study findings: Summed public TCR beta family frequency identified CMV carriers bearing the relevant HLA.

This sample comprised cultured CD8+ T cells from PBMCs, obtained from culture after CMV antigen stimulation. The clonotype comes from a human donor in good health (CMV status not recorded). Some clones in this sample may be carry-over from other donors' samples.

This CDR3 is CAWQYTGSNQPQHF. Here the CDR3 DNA reads TGTGCGTGGCAGTACACCGGTAGCAATCAGCCCCAGCATTTT. J is TRBJ1-5 and V is TRBV5-4; D gene ambiguous. Germline CDR1 and CDR2: SGHNT and YYREEE (reference sequence). The CDR3 spans 14 residues.